These 29 T cell receptor beta chains were all obtained from the same sample, sequenced in a study of T cell responses to AZD1222 COVID-19 vaccine. The protocol was immunoSEQ multiplex PCR, while the TCRdb copy is restricted to in-frame clones and leaves out a portion. The sample lists 110,000 to 150,000 clones, 93% occurring once. The sequenced sample was peripheral blood, obtained on day 0 of MenACWY control vaccination. These receptors came from an adult in good health.

The V call is TRBV19, the J call TRBJ1-5, with D hard to call. CDR1 is LNHDA, CDR2 SQIVND, per germline (reference sequence). CDR3 length: 16 amino acids. Trimming took 5 bases from V and 0 from J, leaving 14 bases between them. The CDR3 DNA follows: TGTGCCAGTAGTTCCCCTCCCCTGACTAGCAATCAGCCCCAGCATTTT. Its protein is CASSSPPLTSNQPQHF.

This clone was counted a single time. The rearrangement joins TRBV3-1 (or the pseudogene TRBV3-2) to TRBJ2-3; D is unresolved. Looked up from germline, CDR1 is LGHDT and CDR2 is YNNKEL (reference sequence). CDR3 size: 16 residues. V shed 1 base and J shed 0 bases, with 11 bases lying between them. Written as DNA, the CDR3 is TGTGCCAGCAGCCAAGGAGCACACTCGAGCACAGATACGCAGTATTTT. Residues: CASSQGAHSSTDTQYF.

This chain joins TRBV3-1 (or the pseudogene TRBV3-2) and TRBJ1-1; the D gene is possibly TRBD1 (6 bases). This CDR3 has 13 amino acids. V lost 6 bases, J lost 1 base, and 9 bases lay in between. Per the germline V gene, CDR1 is LGHDT and CDR2 is YNNKEL (reference sequence). The CDR3 DNA reads as TGTGCCAGCAGTTGGGGGCCGAACACTGAAGCTTTCTTT. Encoded protein: CASSWGPNTEAFF.

This rearrangement joins TRBV6-4 to TRBJ2-3, with 12 bases identical to TRBD1. After removal of 5 bases from V and 1 base from J, the junction contained 10 bases not matched to a gene. The CDR3 extends over 18 amino acids. CDR1 is MRHNA, CDR2 SNTAGT, per germline. CDR3 residues: CASSQTGGQGAGTDTQYF. The CDR3 region has the DNA TGTGCCAGCAGTCAAACCGGGGGACAGGGGGCCGGCACAGATACGCAGTATTTT.

The V gene is TRBV5-1, the J gene TRBJ2-7; 11 bases line up with TRBD2. Per germline, CDR1 SGHRS and CDR2 YFSETQ. The length of the CDR3 is 16 residues. J lost 4 bases, V lost 0 bases, and 6 bases had no gene match. CDR3: CASSLGLAGRKYEQYF. DNA for the CDR3: TGCGCCAGCAGCTTGGGACTAGCGGGGAGGAAATACGAGCAGTACTTC.

The chain links TRBV28 to TRBJ1-1; 8 bases are a match to TRBD1. With V trimmed by 6 bases and J by 4 bases, 10 bases remained unmatched. The CDR3 sequence is 15 residues long. CDR1 and CDR2 (germline): MDHEN, SYDVKM. The CDR3 loop is CASREETGEGTEAFF. CDR3 coding DNA: TGTGCCAGCAGGGAAGAGACAGGGGAGGGCACTGAAGCTTTCTTT.

This chain links TRBV25-1 with TRBJ1-6; D ambiguous. From germline, CDR1 is MGHDK and CDR2 SYGVNS. Trimming cost V 1 base and J 4 bases, with 8 bases left between them. CDR3 size: 15 residues. The CDR3 protein is CASSESADYNSPLHF. The CDR3 nucleotides are TGTGCCAGCAGTGAATCGGCGGATTATAATTCACCCCTCCACTTT.

The rearrangement uses TRBV6-5 and TRBJ1-5, with 10 nucleotides matching TRBD1. The germline V gene has CDR1 MNHEY and CDR2 SVGAGI. V lost 7 bases, J lost 7 bases, and 10 bases stayed unmatched. This CDR3 has 15 amino acids. CDR3 nucleotides: TGTGCCAGCATACGACAGGGGGCAATAGGGCAGCCCCAGCATTTT. Its protein product is CASIRQGAIGQPQHF.

The chain recombines TRBV3-1 (or the pseudogene TRBV3-2) with TRBJ1-5, with 7 bases identical to TRBD1. After removal of 3 bases from V and 7 bases from J, the junction contained 6 bases not matched to a gene. The germline V gene encodes CDR1 LGHDT and CDR2 YNNKEL (reference sequence). The CDR3 length is 14 residues. In nucleotides, the CDR3 is TGTGCCAGCAGCCAGGACAGGATTGGACAGCCCCAGCATTTT. This gives the protein CASSQDRIGQPQHF.

CDR3 DNA sequence: TGTGCCAGCAGCAAGCCGAGGGTCCAAGAGACCCAGTACTTC. Its protein product is CASSKPRVQETQYF. The chain employs TRBV5-6 and TRBJ2-5; weak D call: TRBD2 (5 bases). Germline CDR1 SGHDT, CDR2 YYEEEE. The CDR3 runs 14 residues. Trimming took off 4 bases at V and 1 base at J, with 11 bases between the two ends.

This chain joins TRBV6-5 and TRBJ1-1; 7 bases agree with TRBD1. Trimming at V came to 2 bases and at J to 1 base, leaving 7 bases not matched to a gene. The CDR3 is 16 residues long. Germline CDR1 is MNHEY and CDR2 is SVGAGI. The CDR3 spells CASSYLMRGPNTEAFF. CDR3 sequence (DNA): TGTGCCAGCAGTTACCTTATGAGGGGGCCGAACACTGAAGCTTTCTTT.

This sequence joins TRBV5-5 and TRBJ1-2; TRBD1 might be the D (5 bases). Trimming removed 1 base from V and 3 bases from J, with 10 bases in between. The CDR3 has 14 amino acids. Germline loops: CDR1 SGHKS, CDR2 YYEKEE (reference sequence). The CDR3: CASSLPRVDYGYTF. In DNA, the CDR3 is TGTGCCAGCAGCTTGCCCAGGGTGGACTATGGCTACACCTTC.

The V gene is TRBV29-1, the J gene TRBJ1-2; D ambiguous. Looked up from germline, CDR1 is SQVTM and CDR2 is ANQGSEA. The CDR3 is 13 residues long. The V and J ends lost 4 bases and 4 bases respectively, with 13 bases between them. The CDR3 reads CSVAPAGPYGYTF. For the CDR3, the DNA is TGCAGCGTTGCCCCTGCAGGACCCTATGGCTACACCTTC.

The V gene is TRBV28, the J gene TRBJ2-2, with 11 nucleotides matching TRBD2. Germline CDR1 and CDR2: MDHEN and SYDVKM. The ends lost 4 bases at V and 5 bases at J; junction bases unmatched: 21. There are 21 residues in the CDR3. CDR3 sequence reads: CASSSNAIPGLAEVGTGELFF. DNA of the CDR3: TGTGCCAGCAGTTCAAACGCCATACCGGGACTAGCGGAGGTCGGGACCGGGGAGCTGTTTTTT.

The V and J genes are TRBV2 and TRBJ2-4, with 10 bases fitting TRBD2. V dropped 4 bases and J dropped 0; count of bases not matched to a gene: 15. The CDR3 loop spans 20 amino acids. Germline V gene sequence: CDR1 SNHLY, CDR2 FYNNEI. The CDR3 region is CASSGTLAGGRTRAKNIQYF. The CDR3 bases are TGTGCCAGCAGTGGAACCTTAGCGGGGGGACGAACTCGAGCCAAAAACATTCAGTACTTC.

The rearrangement uses TRBV2 and TRBJ1-6; 7 bases are a match to TRBD1. The V gene end was trimmed by 6 bases and the J gene end by 10 bases; junction bases not matched to a gene: 12. This CDR3 has 15 amino acids. The germline gives CDR1 SNHLY, CDR2 FYNNEI. The CDR3 loop is CASSLKGQAGSPLHF. In DNA form, the CDR3 reads TGTGCCAGCAGCCTCAAAGGACAGGCAGGGTCACCCCTCCACTTT.

This chain connects TRBV14 to TRBJ2-7; D ambiguous. V lost 0 bases, J lost 5 bases, and 5 bases lay in between. Per germline, CDR1 SGHDN and CDR2 FVKESK. This CDR3 region has 12 residues. The CDR3 DNA reads as TGTGCCAGCAGCCAAGATCGACACGAGCAGTACTTC. Translated, it gives CASSQDRHEQYF.

This clone was observed a few times. The chain recombines TRBV7-9 with TRBJ2-5; D not certain. This CDR3 comprises 14 residues. Trimming removed 5 bases from V and 5 bases from J, with 15 bases in between. The V gene's germline CDR1 is SEHNR and CDR2 FQNEAQ (reference sequence). The CDR3 DNA reads TGTGCCAGCAGCCAAGCGTCGGTCCGTGAGACCCAGTACTTC. Amino acid sequence: CASSQASVRETQYF.

V gene TRBV10-3 combines with J gene TRBJ2-7; 13 bases match TRBD2. With V trimmed by 5 bases and J by 2 bases, 9 bases remained unmatched. CDR1 is ENHRY and CDR2 is SYGVKD in the germline V gene. The CDR3 is made up of 17 amino acids. CDR3 protein: CAISSSGTSGTPYEQYF. CDR3 sequence (DNA): TGTGCCATCAGTTCCTCCGGGACTAGCGGGACCCCCTACGAGCAGTACTTC.

The rearrangement links TRBV4-2 to TRBJ2-5; 13 nucleotides line up with TRBD2. CDR3 length: 15 amino acids. Looked up from germline, CDR1 is LGHNA and CDR2 is YNFKEQ. V was clipped by 4 bases and J by 2 bases; unmatched bases: 1. DNA for the CDR3: TGTGCCAGCAGCCGGACTAGCGGGGGACAAGAGACCCAGTACTTC. This encodes CASSRTSGGQETQYF.

Points on this clone: The sample holds other DNA sequences that translate to the same CDR3. CDR3 sequence: CASSPGTLNTEAFF. CDR3 sequence (DNA): TGCGCCAGCAGCCCCGGGACCTTGAACACTGAAGCTTTCTTT. V is TRBV5-1 and J is TRBJ1-1; perhaps TRBD1 as D (5 bases). V was pared by 4 bases and J by 0 bases, with 10 bases between. Germline loops: CDR1 SGHRS, CDR2 YFSETQ. This CDR3 contains 14 residues.

The chain combines TRBV19 with TRBJ1-1; D may be TRBD1 (6 bases). Germline V gene lookup returns CDR1 LNHDA and CDR2 SQIVND (reference sequence). The CDR3 runs to 15 residues. Trimming removed 1 base at V and 11 bases at J, with 20 bases between. The CDR3 sequence: CASSIGSQGNTKAFF. Here the CDR3 DNA reads TGTGCCAGTAGTATAGGATCACAGGGTAACACTAAGGCTTTCTTT. Full variable domain (rest looked up from reference TRBV19 and TRBJ1-1): DGGITQSPKYLFRKEGQNVTLSCEQNLNHDAMYWYRQDPGQGLRLIYYSQIVNDFQKGDIAEGYSVSREKKESFPLTVTSAQKNPTAFYLCASSIGSQGNTKAFFGQGTRLTVV.

On this clone: Additional DNA sequences in this sample encode the identical CDR3. The rearrangement joins TRBV12-3 or TRBV12-4 to TRBJ1-5; D remains unclear. CDR3 length equals 13 residues. V dropped 3 bases and J dropped 0 bases, with 3 bases sitting between them. The CDR3 DNA sequence: TGTGCCAGCAGTTTCTATAGCAATCAGCCCCAGCATTTT. It codes for CASSFYSNQPQHF.

The chain combines TRBV3-1 (or the pseudogene TRBV3-2) with TRBJ2-1, with 8 bases aligning to TRBD2. The CDR3 length is 14 residues. V trimming: 4 bases; J trimming: 4 bases; junction bases outside the gene matches: 3. CDR1 LGHDT and CDR2 YNNKEL come from the germline V gene (reference sequence). CDR3: CASSLQRGYNEQFF. The CDR3 DNA sequence: TGTGCCAGCAGCCTTCAGCGGGGGTACAATGAGCAGTTCTTC.

The chain employs TRBV6-5 and TRBJ1-2; maybe TRBD1 (5 bases). The V and J ends lost 2 bases and 4 bases respectively, with 17 bases between them. The CDR3 length is 16 residues. Looked up from germline, CDR1 is MNHEY and CDR2 is SVGAGI. CDR3 coding DNA: TGTGCCAGCAGTTACGCGGAGGGGTCACCCGCCTATGGCTACACCTTC. Translating it yields CASSYAEGSPAYGYTF.

The gene calls are TRBV5-4 and TRBJ1-2; the match to TRBD1 covers 9 bases. Germline assignment: CDR1 SGHNT and CDR2 YYREEE (reference sequence). This CDR3 contains 15 residues. V lost 4 bases, J lost 8 bases, and 12 bases stayed unmatched. The CDR3 is CASSAPGQGSGGYTF. The CDR3 DNA sequence: TGTGCCAGCAGCGCACCGGGACAGGGCTCGGGAGGCTACACCTTC. Looking up the rest from reference TRBV5-4 and TRBJ1-2 gives the full variable domain: ETGVTQSPTHLIKTRGQQVTLRCSSQSGHNTVSWYQQALGQGPQFIFQYYREEENGRGNFPPRFSGLQFPNYSSELNVNALELDDSALYLCASSAPGQGSGGYTFGSGTRLTVV.

DNA for the CDR3: TGTGCCAGCAGCGTAGGGAGCGAGAGCACAGATACGCAGTATTTT. This encodes CASSVGSESTDTQYF. V usage is TRBV9 and J usage is TRBJ2-3; D call uncertain. V was trimmed by 0 bases and J by 0 bases, leaving 8 bases between them. There are 15 residues in the CDR3. CDR1 and CDR2 (germline): SGDLS, YYNGEE.

This chain links TRBV25-1 with TRBJ1-6, with D perhaps matching TRBD1 (5 bases). V lost 3 bases and J 7 bases, leaving 13 bases between the germline ends. CDR3 size: 15 residues. The germline gives CDR1 MGHDK, CDR2 SYGVNS. Written as DNA, the CDR3 is TGTGCCAGCAGTGACTTCTCAGGGAGCAATTCACCCCTCCACTTT. It specifies CASSDFSGSNSPLHF.

The genes are TRBV19 and TRBJ2-1; tentative D call: TRBD2 (6 bases). Germline V gene data show CDR1 as LNHDA and CDR2 as SQIVND (reference sequence). V was shortened by 5 bases and J by 4 bases, with 24 bases between the two germline ends. There are 18 residues in the CDR3. This CDR3 reads CASSPLQSSVTYYNEQFF. Here the CDR3 DNA reads TGTGCCAGTAGTCCCCTACAGTCTAGCGTTACCTATTACAATGAGCAGTTCTTC.